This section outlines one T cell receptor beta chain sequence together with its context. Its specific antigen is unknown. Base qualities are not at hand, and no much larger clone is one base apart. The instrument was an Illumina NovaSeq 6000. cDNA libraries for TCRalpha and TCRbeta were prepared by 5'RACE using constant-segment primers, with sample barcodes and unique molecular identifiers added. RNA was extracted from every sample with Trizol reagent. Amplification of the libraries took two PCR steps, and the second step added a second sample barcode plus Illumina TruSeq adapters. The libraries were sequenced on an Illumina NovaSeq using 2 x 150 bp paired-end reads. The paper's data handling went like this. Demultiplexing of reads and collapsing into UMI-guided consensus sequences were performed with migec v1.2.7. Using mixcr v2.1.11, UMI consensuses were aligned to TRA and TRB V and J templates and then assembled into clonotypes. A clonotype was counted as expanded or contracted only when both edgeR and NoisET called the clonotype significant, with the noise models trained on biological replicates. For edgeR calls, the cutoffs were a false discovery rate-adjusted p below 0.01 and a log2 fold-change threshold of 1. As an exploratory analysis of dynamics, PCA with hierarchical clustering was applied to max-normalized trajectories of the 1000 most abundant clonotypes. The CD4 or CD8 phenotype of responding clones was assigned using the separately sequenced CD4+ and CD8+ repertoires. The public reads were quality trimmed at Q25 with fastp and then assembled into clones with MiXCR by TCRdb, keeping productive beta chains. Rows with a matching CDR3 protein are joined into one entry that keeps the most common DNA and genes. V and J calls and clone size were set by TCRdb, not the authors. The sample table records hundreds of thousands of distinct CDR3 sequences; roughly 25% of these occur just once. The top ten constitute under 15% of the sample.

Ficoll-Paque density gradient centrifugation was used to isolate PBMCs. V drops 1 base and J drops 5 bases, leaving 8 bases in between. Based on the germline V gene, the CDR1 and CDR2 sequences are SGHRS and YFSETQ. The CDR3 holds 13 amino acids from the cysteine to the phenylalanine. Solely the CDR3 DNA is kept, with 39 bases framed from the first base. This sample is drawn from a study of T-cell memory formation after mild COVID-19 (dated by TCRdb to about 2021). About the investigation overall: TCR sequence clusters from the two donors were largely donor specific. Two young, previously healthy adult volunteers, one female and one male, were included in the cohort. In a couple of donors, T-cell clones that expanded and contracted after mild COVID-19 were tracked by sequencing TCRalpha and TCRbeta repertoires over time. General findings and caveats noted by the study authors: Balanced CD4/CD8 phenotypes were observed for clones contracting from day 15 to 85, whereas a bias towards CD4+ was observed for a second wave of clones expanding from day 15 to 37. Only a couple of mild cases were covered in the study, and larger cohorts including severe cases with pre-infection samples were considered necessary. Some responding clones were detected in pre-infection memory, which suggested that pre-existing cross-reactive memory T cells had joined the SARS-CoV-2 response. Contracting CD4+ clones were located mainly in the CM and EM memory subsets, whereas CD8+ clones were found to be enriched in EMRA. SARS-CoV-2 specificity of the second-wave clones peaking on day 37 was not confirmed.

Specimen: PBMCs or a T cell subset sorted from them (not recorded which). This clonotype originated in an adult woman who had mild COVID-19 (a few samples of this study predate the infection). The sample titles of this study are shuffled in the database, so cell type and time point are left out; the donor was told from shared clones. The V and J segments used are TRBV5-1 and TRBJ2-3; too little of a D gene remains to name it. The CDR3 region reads CASSLQALDTQYF. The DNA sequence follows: TGCGCCAGCAGCTTGCAGGCACTAGATACGCAGTATTTT. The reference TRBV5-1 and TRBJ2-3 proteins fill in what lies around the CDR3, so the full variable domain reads KAGVTQTPRYLIKTRGQQVTLSCSPISGHRSVSWYQQTPGQGLQFLFEYFSETQRNKGNFPGRFSGRQFSNSRSEMNVSTLELGDSALYLCASSLQALDTQYFGPGTRLTVL.